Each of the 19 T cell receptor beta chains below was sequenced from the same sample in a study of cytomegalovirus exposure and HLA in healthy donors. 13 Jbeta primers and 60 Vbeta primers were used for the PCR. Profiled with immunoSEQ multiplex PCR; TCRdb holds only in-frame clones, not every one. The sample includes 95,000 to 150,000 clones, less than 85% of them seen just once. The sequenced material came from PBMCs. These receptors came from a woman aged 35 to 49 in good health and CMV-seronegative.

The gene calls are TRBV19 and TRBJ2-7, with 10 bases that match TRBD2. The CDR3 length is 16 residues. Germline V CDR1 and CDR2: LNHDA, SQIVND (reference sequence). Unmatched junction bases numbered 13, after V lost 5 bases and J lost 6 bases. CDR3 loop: CASSPWTSGSGVEQYF. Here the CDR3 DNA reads TGTGCCAGTAGTCCCTGGACTAGCGGCAGTGGGGTCGAGCAGTACTTC.

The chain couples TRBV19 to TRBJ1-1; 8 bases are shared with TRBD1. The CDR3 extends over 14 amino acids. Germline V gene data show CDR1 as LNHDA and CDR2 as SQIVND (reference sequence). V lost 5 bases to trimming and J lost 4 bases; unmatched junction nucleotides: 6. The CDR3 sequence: CASSPRTGLTEAFF. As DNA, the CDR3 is TGTGCCAGTAGTCCGAGGACAGGGCTCACTGAAGCTTTCTTT.

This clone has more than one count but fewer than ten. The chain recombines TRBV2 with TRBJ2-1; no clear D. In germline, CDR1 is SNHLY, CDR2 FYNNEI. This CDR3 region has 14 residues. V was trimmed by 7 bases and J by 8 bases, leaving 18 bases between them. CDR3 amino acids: CASTPRRSADEQFF. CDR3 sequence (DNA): TGTGCCAGCACCCCTCGGCGGAGCGCCGATGAGCAGTTCTTC.

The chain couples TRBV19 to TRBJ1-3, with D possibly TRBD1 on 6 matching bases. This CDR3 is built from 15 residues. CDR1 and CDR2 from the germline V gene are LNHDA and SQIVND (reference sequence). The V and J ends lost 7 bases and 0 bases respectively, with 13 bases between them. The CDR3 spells CASTRTVGSGNTIYF. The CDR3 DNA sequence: TGTGCCAGTACCCGGACAGTGGGCTCTGGAAACACCATATATTTT.

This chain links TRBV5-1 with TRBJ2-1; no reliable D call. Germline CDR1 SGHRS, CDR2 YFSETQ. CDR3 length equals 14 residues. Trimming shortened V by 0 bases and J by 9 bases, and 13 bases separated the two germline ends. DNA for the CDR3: TGCGCCAGCAGCTTGGATCCTAGTTCTACTGAGCAGTTCTTC. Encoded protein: CASSLDPSSTEQFF.

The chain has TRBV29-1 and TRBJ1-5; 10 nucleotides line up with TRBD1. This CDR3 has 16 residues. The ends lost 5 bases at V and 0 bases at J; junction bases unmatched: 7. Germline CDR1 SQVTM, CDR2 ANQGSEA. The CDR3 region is CSVSGQGKPSNQPQHF. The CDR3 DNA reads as TGCAGCGTTTCGGGACAGGGGAAACCTAGCAATCAGCCCCAGCATTTT.

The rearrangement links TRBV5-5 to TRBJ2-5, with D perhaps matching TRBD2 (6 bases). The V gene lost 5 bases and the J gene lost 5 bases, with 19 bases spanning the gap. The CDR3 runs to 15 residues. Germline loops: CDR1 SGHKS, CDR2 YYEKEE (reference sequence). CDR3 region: CASRFAGLSTETQYF. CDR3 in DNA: TGTGCCAGCAGGTTCGCGGGACTCTCGACGGAGACCCAGTACTTC.

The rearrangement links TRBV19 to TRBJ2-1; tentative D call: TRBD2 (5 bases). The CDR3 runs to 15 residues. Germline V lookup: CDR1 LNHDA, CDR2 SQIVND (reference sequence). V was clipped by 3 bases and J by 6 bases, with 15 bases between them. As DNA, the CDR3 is TGTGCCAGTAGTATCTCACGGACCGGAGGCAATGAGCAGTTCTTC. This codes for CASSISRTGGNEQFF.

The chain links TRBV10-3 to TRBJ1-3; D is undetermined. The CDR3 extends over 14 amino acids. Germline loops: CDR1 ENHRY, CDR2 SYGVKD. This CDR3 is CAFAQEGFGNTIYF. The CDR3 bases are TGTGCTTTCGCCCAGGAGGGCTTTGGAAACACCATATATTTT.

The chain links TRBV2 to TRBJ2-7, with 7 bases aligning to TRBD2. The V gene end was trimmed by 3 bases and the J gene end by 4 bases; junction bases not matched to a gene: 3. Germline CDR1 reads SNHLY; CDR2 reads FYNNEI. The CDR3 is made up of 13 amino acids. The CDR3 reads CASSDLRGYEQYF. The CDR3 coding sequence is TGTGCCAGCAGTGACCTGCGGGGGTACGAGCAGTACTTC. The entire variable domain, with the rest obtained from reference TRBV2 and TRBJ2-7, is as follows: EPEVTQTPSHQVTQMGQEVILRCVPISNHLYFYWYRQILGQKVEFLVSFYNNEISEKSEIFDDQFSVERPDGSNFTLKIRSTKLEDSAMYFCASSDLRGYEQYFGPGTRLTVT.

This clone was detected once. The CDR3: CASSWGGAQETQYF. The CDR3 DNA reads as TGTGCCAGCAGCTGGGGAGGCGCCCAAGAGACCCAGTACTTC. This chain uses TRBV7-9 with TRBJ2-5; a weak D match, TRBD2 (6 bases). This CDR3 spans 14 amino acids. Germline assignment: CDR1 SEHNR and CDR2 FQNEAQ (reference sequence). The V and J ends lost 4 bases and 1 base respectively, with 10 bases between them.

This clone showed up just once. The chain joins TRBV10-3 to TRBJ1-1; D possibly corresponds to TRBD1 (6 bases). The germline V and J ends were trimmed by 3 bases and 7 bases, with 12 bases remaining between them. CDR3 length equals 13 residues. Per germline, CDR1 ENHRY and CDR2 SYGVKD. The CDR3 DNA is TGTGCCATCAGTGATGGGGGGGCGTTTGAAGCTTTCTTT. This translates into CAISDGGAFEAFF.

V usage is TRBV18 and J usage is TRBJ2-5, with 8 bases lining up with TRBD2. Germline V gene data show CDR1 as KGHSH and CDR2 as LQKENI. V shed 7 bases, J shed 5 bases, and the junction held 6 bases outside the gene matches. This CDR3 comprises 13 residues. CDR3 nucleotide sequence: TGTGCCAGCTTTATCGGGGGGGACGAGACCCAGTACTTC. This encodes CASFIGGDETQYF.

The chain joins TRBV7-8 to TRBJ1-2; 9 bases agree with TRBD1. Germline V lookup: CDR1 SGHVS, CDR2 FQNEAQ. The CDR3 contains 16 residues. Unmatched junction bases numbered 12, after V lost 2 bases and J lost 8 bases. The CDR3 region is CASSLPGRTGAAGYTF. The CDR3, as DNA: TGTGCCAGCAGCTTACCGGGGAGGACAGGGGCAGCCGGCTACACCTTC.

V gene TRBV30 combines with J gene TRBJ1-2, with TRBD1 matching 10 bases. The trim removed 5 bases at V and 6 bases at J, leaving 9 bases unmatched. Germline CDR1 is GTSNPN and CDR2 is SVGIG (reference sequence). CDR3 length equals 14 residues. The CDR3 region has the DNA TGTGCCTGGTGGAGGACCGGGACAGGGGATGGCTACACCTTC. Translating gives CAWWRTGTGDGYTF.

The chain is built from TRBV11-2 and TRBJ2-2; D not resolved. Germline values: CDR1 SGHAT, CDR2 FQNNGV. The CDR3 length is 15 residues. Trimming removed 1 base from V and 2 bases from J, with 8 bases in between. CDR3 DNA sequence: TGTGCCAGCAGCTTAGGGCCCCGAAACACCGGGGAGCTGTTTTTT. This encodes CASSLGPRNTGELFF.

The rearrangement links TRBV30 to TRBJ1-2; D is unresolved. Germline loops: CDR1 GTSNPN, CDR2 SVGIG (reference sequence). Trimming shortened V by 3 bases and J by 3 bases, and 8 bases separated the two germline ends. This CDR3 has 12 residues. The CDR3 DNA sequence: TGTGCCTGGAGGCAGCGGGACTATGGCTACACCTTC. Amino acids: CAWRQRDYGYTF.

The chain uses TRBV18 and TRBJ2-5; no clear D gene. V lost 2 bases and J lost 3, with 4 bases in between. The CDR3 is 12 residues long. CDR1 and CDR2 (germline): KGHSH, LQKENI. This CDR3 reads CASSPFKETQYF. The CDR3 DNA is TGTGCCAGCTCACCATTCAAAGAGACCCAGTACTTC.

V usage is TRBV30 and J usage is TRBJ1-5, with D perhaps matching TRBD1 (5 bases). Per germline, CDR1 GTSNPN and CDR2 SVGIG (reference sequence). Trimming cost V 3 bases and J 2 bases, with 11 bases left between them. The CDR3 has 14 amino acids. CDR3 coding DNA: TGTGCCTGGAGCTGGGCGGGGGGCAATCAGCCCCAGCATTTT. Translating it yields CAWSWAGGNQPQHF.